Listed here are 22 T cell receptor beta chains from one sample, sequenced in a study of regulatory T cells in long-lasting Graves disease. Sequencing libraries for TCR beta were prepared with iRepertoire HTBI primers and Arm-PCR of CDR3 regions. Each CDR3 protein gets one entry after TCRdb re-called the multiplex PCR reads with MiXCR. The sample lists about 200,000 distinct CDR3 sequences, roughly 18% seen once, with around 20% in the top ten. Sample time point: newly diagnosed GD, antithyroid drugs for less than 3 months. Extracted PBMC RNA gave rise to the TCR library. Sequenced here: peripheral blood mononuclear cells (PBMCs), sampled at new diagnosis, from a patient treated with antithyroid drugs. The receptors originated from a female donor with Graves disease.

This clonotype was detected only a few times. The rearrangement joins TRBV7-3 to TRBJ1-1, with 8 bases identical to TRBD1. The CDR3 extends over 13 amino acids. The trim removed 5 bases at V and 6 bases at J, leaving 5 bases unmatched. The germline CDR1 and CDR2 sequences are SGHTA and FQGTGA. The CDR3 DNA reads as TGTGCCAGCAGCCCGGACAGGGTCTCTGAAGCTTTCTTT. It encodes CASSPDRVSEAFF. Complete variable domain (other parts from reference TRBV7-3 and TRBJ1-1): GAGVSQTPSNKVTEKGKYVELRCDPISGHTALYWYRQSLGQGPEFLIYFQGTGAADDSGLPNDRFFAVRPEGSVSTLKIQRTERGDSAVYLCASSPDRVSEAFFGQGTRLTVV.

This clonotype has a count of ten or more. V and J are TRBV2 and TRBJ2-5; D might be TRBD2 (7 bases). The ends were cut back, 3 bases at V and 9 bases at J, with 23 bases in the middle. Germline V lookup: CDR1 SNHLY, CDR2 FYNNEI. This CDR3 contains 16 residues. The CDR3 region has the DNA TGTGCCAGCAGTGACCGGTCGGGGATAGGGAGGGGGGCCCAGTACTTC. Protein product: CASSDRSGIGRGAQYF.

This clonotype was counted ten times or more. The chain employs TRBV7-2 and TRBJ2-1, with 13 bases identical to TRBD2. Trimming at V came to 5 bases and at J to 7 bases, leaving 11 bases not matched to a gene. In germline, CDR1 is SGHTA, CDR2 FQGNSA. The CDR3 spans 17 residues. CDR3 in amino acids: CASSDGTSGVFWNEQFF. The DNA of the CDR3 is TGTGCCAGCAGCGACGGGACTAGCGGGGTCTTTTGGAATGAGCAGTTCTTC.

This clonotype was counted at least ten times. The chain joins TRBV18 to TRBJ2-1; 7 bases fit TRBD2. V was pared by 0 bases and J by 4 bases, with 6 bases of the junction left unmatched. The CDR3 loop spans 16 amino acids. CDR1 and CDR2 (germline): KGHSH, LQKENI. CDR3 loop: CASSPPLASGYNEQFF. The CDR3 DNA reads TGTGCCAGCTCACCACCCCTGGCTAGCGGATACAATGAGCAGTTCTTC.

This clonotype was detected ten times or more. The genes are TRBV20-1 and TRBJ2-7; TRBD2 is a possible D gene (5 bases). The CDR3 has 12 residues. Trimming shortened V by 6 bases and J by 2 bases, and 11 bases separated the two germline ends. Germline V CDR1 and CDR2: DFQATT, SNEGSKA (reference sequence). CDR3 loop: CSARRLTYEQYF. The CDR3 coding sequence is TGCAGTGCGCGGAGGTTAACCTACGAGCAGTACTTC.

Concerning this clonotype: This may come from a read error, since a much larger clone is one base off. The chain uses TRBV18 and TRBJ2-7, with D perhaps matching TRBD1 (6 bases). Germline CDR1 is KGHSH and CDR2 is LQKENI. This CDR3 region has 16 residues. The CDR3 DNA follows: TGTGCCAGCCCTGACCCCAAGAGGGGGTTCTCCTACGAGCAGTGCTTC. Translating it yields CASPDPKRGFSYEQCF.

V and J are TRBV6-1 and TRBJ1-5; the match to TRBD1 covers 7 bases. CDR3 length equals 14 residues. Germline CDR1 is MNHNS and CDR2 is SASEGT. V gave up 7 bases and J gave up 1 base; unmatched junction bases: 4. The CDR3 DNA is TGTGCCAGCACCTTACAGGGGAGCAATCAGCCCCAGCATTTT. Its protein product is CASTLQGSNQPQHF.

V and J are TRBV5-6 and TRBJ2-3; 10 nucleotides align to TRBD2. Germline V gene lookup returns CDR1 SGHDT and CDR2 YYEEEE. The CDR3 covers 19 residues. V lost 3 bases, J lost 1 base, and 14 bases stayed unmatched. The CDR3 here is CASSSLAGAGEGGTDTQYF. As DNA, the CDR3 is TGTGCCAGCAGCTCCCTAGCGGGAGCAGGGGAAGGGGGCACAGATACGCAGTATTTT.

This clonotype was seen many times. This chain joins TRBV2 and TRBJ1-2; perhaps TRBD1 as D (6 bases). This CDR3 has 11 residues. Trimming took off 5 bases at V and 8 bases at J, with 9 bases between the two ends. Per the germline V gene, CDR1 is SNHLY and CDR2 is FYNNEI. The CDR3 bases are TGTGCCAGCAGTCGGACAGAGGGCTACACCTTC. Its translation: CASSRTEGYTF. Supplemented by reference TRBV2 and TRBJ1-2, the full variable domain reads EPEVTQTPSHQVTQMGQEVILRCVPISNHLYFYWYRQILGQKVEFLVSFYNNEISEKSEIFDDQFSVERPDGSNFTLKIRSTKLEDSAMYFCASSRTEGYTFGSGTRLTVV.

J is TRBJ2-1 and V is TRBV20-1; D may be TRBD2 (5 bases). The CDR3 totals 17 residues. The germline V gene encodes CDR1 DFQATT and CDR2 SNEGSKA (reference sequence). Trimming left V 0 bases short and J 3 bases short, with 18 bases between. CDR3 loop: CSARDALPGEGYNEQFF. CDR3 in DNA: TGCAGTGCTAGAGACGCCCTTCCTGGTGAGGGCTACAATGAGCAGTTCTTC.

There are many counts of this clonotype. The rearrangement uses TRBV10-1 and TRBJ2-3; no clear D gene. Germline V gene lookup returns CDR1 WNHNN and CDR2 SYGVQD (reference sequence). The CDR3 loop spans 13 amino acids. The germline V and J ends were trimmed by 3 bases and 5 bases, with 9 bases remaining between them. DNA of the CDR3: TGCGCCAGCAGTGATCAGACGGTAGATACGCAGTATTTT. This codes for CASSDQTVDTQYF.

Here the CDR3 reads CATSDGEAGGWKTQYF. CDR3 DNA sequence: TGTGCCACCAGTGATGGCGAGGCAGGGGGCTGGAAGACCCAGTACTTC. The chain uses TRBV24-1 and TRBJ2-5; 8 bases line up with TRBD1. Losses at the gene ends were 3 bases for V and 6 bases for J; bases not matched to a gene: 11. The germline V gene encodes CDR1 KGHDR and CDR2 SFDVKD. CDR3 size: 16 residues.

The rearrangement uses TRBV20-1 and TRBJ2-3, with 7 bases lining up with TRBD1. Trimming cost V 6 bases and J 0 bases; bases outside gene matches: 9. CDR1 DFQATT and CDR2 SNEGSKA come from the germline V gene (reference sequence). The CDR3 is 15 amino acids. CDR3 protein: CSATRTGTSTDTQYF. For the CDR3, the DNA is TGCAGTGCCACAAGGACAGGCACTAGCACAGATACGCAGTATTTT.

This clonotype was detected a few times. J is TRBJ2-5 and V is TRBV27; 14 nucleotides line up with TRBD2. Trimming cost V 6 bases and J 1 base; bases outside gene matches: 7. Germline lookup yields CDR1 MNHEY and CDR2 SMNVEV (reference sequence). There are 17 residues in the CDR3. CDR3 protein: CASSPTGTSGSQETQYF. The DNA of the CDR3 is TGTGCCAGCAGCCCCACCGGGACTAGCGGGAGCCAAGAGACCCAGTACTTC.

There are many counts of this clonotype. The V gene is TRBV12-3 or TRBV12-4, the J gene TRBJ1-4; the D is unclear. CDR3 length equals 16 residues. Trimming removed 5 bases at V and 0 bases at J, with 13 bases between. The CDR3 loop is CASSRGWGATNEKLFF. CDR3 DNA: TGTGCCAGCAGTCGGGGATGGGGTGCAACTAATGAAAAACTGTTTTTT.

At least ten counts were recorded for this clonotype. The gene calls are TRBV29-1 and TRBJ2-3; TRBD2 matches 7 bases. Germline V gene data show CDR1 as SQVTM and CDR2 as ANQGSEA. V dropped 6 bases and J dropped 1; count of bases not matched to a gene: 4. The CDR3 length is 13 residues. CDR3 DNA sequence: TGCAGCGTGATCCGGGGGGGCACAGATACGCAGTATTTT. It translates to CSVIRGGTDTQYF.

J is TRBJ1-3 and V is TRBV20-1, with D possibly TRBD1 on 6 matching bases. Germline CDR1 is DFQATT and CDR2 is SNEGSKA (reference sequence). The CDR3 length is 12 residues. With 5 bases removed from V and 8 bases from J, the gap between germline ends came to 13 bases. This CDR3 reads CSAGRGVDTIYF. The CDR3 DNA reads TGCAGTGCTGGCAGGGGTGTAGACACCATATATTTT.

This clonotype was counted many times. V gene TRBV2 combines with J gene TRBJ2-7; possible D gene TRBD2, 5 bases. CDR1 is SNHLY and CDR2 is FYNNEI in the germline V gene. V was cut by 2 bases and J by 7 bases, with 9 bases left in between. This CDR3 contains 12 residues. The CDR3 region is CASSESGFEQYF. CDR3 coding DNA: TGTGCCAGCAGTGAATCGGGGTTTGAGCAGTACTTC.

V usage is TRBV11-3 and J usage is TRBJ2-1; D remains unclear. V was shortened by 3 bases and J by 10 bases, with 16 bases between the two germline ends. CDR3 length equals 14 residues. Germline loops: CDR1 SGHNT, CDR2 YENEEA. CDR3 DNA: TGTGCCAGCAGCTTCGGTAGGCAGTCGACAGAGCAGTTCTTC. Translated, it gives CASSFGRQSTEQFF.

The chain joins TRBV9 to TRBJ2-3, with 16 bases identical to TRBD2. V was pared by 0 bases and J by 6 bases, with 7 bases of the junction left unmatched. The V gene's germline CDR1 is SGDLS and CDR2 YYNGEE. This CDR3 comprises 18 residues. The CDR3 bases are TGTGCCAGCAGCGTAGAGGGGACTAGCGGGAGGGCCTACGATACGCAGTATTTT. It encodes CASSVEGTSGRAYDTQYF.

This clonotype was counted ten times or more. This chain uses TRBV6-1 with TRBJ2-7, with 12 bases lining up with TRBD2. Germline V gene sequence: CDR1 MNHNS, CDR2 SASEGT. Trimming removed 4 bases from V and 0 bases from J; junction bases left unmatched: 10. The CDR3 extends over 18 amino acids. CDR3 region: CASSGMGRLAGASYEQYF. CDR3 bases: TGTGCCAGCAGTGGAATGGGACGACTAGCGGGAGCCTCCTACGAGCAGTACTTC.

The genes are TRBV3-1 and TRBJ2-5, with a weak D call TRBD2 (7 bases). V was shortened by 5 bases and J by 3 bases, with 22 bases between the two germline ends. CDR3 length: 17 amino acids. Per the germline V gene, CDR1 is LGHDT and CDR2 is YNNKEL (reference sequence). The CDR3 spells CASSTRETRGGEETQYF. The CDR3 DNA reads as TGTGCCAGCAGCACAAGGGAGACTAGGGGGGGCGAAGAGACCCAGTACTTC.